This TCR beta chain comes out of a study of control samples from healthy donors and cancer patients. Some clones are missing from TCRdb's copy, which holds only in-frame ones; the method was immunoSEQ multiplex PCR. The sample has some 120,000 clones; approximately 90% are singletons. Material: blood. The TCR originated in a woman aged 70-85 years in good health.

CDR3 protein: CASSPGPASGGAREQFF. The DNA of the CDR3 is TGCGCCAGCAGCCCTGGGCCGGCTAGCGGGGGGGCCCGTGAGCAGTTCTTC. The rearrangement uses TRBV4-1 and TRBJ2-1; 12 bases line up with TRBD2. Germline trimming cut 4 bases from V and 9 bases from J; bases unmatched to any gene: 13. The CDR3 has 17 residues. Germline loops: CDR1 MGHRA, CDR2 YSYEKL.